The 27 T cell receptor beta chains presented below share a single source sample, sequenced in a study of CD8+CD57+ T cells in acquired aplastic anemia. Patients chosen for sequencing had CD8+CD57+ cells that had expanded, as shown by flow cytometry. According to the study, genomic DNA was the template for TCR beta VDJ and CDR3 profiling. One entry per CDR3 protein, called by TCRdb with MiXCR from the reads. The sample has under 200,000 distinct CDR3 sequences; 40% to 55% are singletons. The sample comprised sorted CD4+, CD8+, or CD8+CD57+ T cells (not recorded which) from PBMCs. These receptors all stem from a human donor with aplastic anemia.

The chain carries TRBV7-2 and TRBJ2-7; D is ambiguous. The V end lost 0 bases, the J end lost 3 bases, and 6 bases lay between the germline ends. The germline V gene encodes CDR1 SGHTA and CDR2 FQGNSA. This CDR3 region has 13 residues. CDR3 coding DNA: TGTGCCAGCAGCTTAGCACCTGACTACGAGCAGTACTTC. It is translated as CASSLAPDYEQYF.

This clonotype was seen at least ten times. DNA for the CDR3: TGTGCCAGCAGTCGCCGGGGGGAGCAGTATTTT. Residues: CASSRRGEQYF. The V and J genes are TRBV27 and TRBJ2-3; 7 bases fit TRBD2. This CDR3 contains 11 residues. Trimming removed 5 bases from V and 11 bases from J; junction bases left unmatched: 4. Per germline, CDR1 MNHEY and CDR2 SMNVEV (reference sequence).

Details on this clonotype: A clone one base away is much larger, so this may be a read error. This rearrangement joins TRBV11-2 to TRBJ1-1, with a weak D call TRBD1 (5 bases). Deletions cut 5 bases from V and 4 bases from J, with 17 bases between. CDR3 length: 15 amino acids. Germline V gives CDR1 SGHAT, CDR2 FQNNGV. The CDR3 region is CASSLGAGSSTEAFF. Written as DNA, the CDR3 is TGTGCCAGCAGCCTAGGAGCAGGGTCGAGCACTGAAGCTTTCTTT.

This sequence joins TRBV25-1 and TRBJ1-1; no clear D. This CDR3 comprises 10 residues. Per the germline V gene, CDR1 is MGHDK and CDR2 is SYGVNS. V dropped 3 bases and J dropped 7 bases, with 3 bases sitting between them. The CDR3 sequence is CASSDYEAFF. In nucleotides, the CDR3 is TGTGCCAGCAGTGACTATGAAGCTTTCTTT.

The table lists this clonotype with a count of one. The chain uses TRBV7-2 and TRBJ2-3; 10 nucleotides match TRBD2. CDR1 is SGHTA, CDR2 FQGNSA, per germline. There are 13 residues in the CDR3. Germline trimming cut 4 bases from V and 10 bases from J; bases unmatched to any gene: 5. The CDR3, as DNA: TGTGCCAGCAGCTCGGTAGCGGGGGGCCCGCAGTATTTT. Its protein is CASSSVAGGPQYF. Full variable domain (outside the CDR3, taken from reference TRBV7-2 and TRBJ2-3): GAGVSQSPSNKVTEKGKDVELRCDPISGHTALYWYRQSLGQGLEFLIYFQGNSAPDKSGLPSDRFSAERTGGSVSTLTIQRTQQEDSAVYLCASSSVAGGPQYFGPGTRLTVL.

Remarks on this clonotype: This may come from a read error, since a much larger clone is one base off. The chain recombines TRBV5-4 with TRBJ2-7, with TRBD1 as a possible D gene (6 bases). The germline V and J ends were trimmed by 7 bases and 2 bases, with 13 bases remaining between them. The CDR3 extends over 13 amino acids. Per the germline V gene, CDR1 is SGHNT and CDR2 is YYREEE (reference sequence). CDR3 sequence: CASSLDSTYEQYV. CDR3 in DNA: TGTGCCAGCTCCTTGGACAGTACCTACGAGCAGTACGTC.

The chain is built from TRBV29-1 and TRBJ1-1; tentative D call: TRBD1 (6 bases). V shed 8 bases and J shed 5 bases, with 12 bases lying between them. CDR3 length: 11 residues. Germline-derived CDR1 and CDR2 are SQVTM and ANQGSEA. This CDR3 reads CSLDRGTEAFF. CDR3 coding DNA: TGCAGCTTAGATAGGGGGACTGAAGCTTTCTTT.

The chain joins TRBV11-1 to TRBJ1-2, with 9 positions matching TRBD1. Germline lookup yields CDR1 SGHAT and CDR2 FQDESV (reference sequence). This CDR3 has 16 amino acids. Losses at the gene ends were 4 bases for V and 8 bases for J; bases not matched to a gene: 14. The chain's CDR3 is CASSYDGTTGTGGYTF. Here the CDR3 DNA reads TGTGCCAGCAGCTACGACGGAACCACCGGGACAGGGGGCTACACCTTC.

The J gene is TRBJ2-7, the V gene TRBV10-3; 8 bases line up with TRBD1. Germline V gene lookup returns CDR1 ENHRY and CDR2 SYGVKD. Trimming took 5 bases from V and 1 from J; bases not matched to a gene: 7. CDR3 length: 15 amino acids. The CDR3, as DNA: TGTGCCATCAGTACCCGGACAGGGCAGTCCTACGAGCAGTACGTC. Protein product: CAISTRTGQSYEQYV.

This clonotype appeared many times. The rearrangement joins TRBV18 to TRBJ2-7; TRBD2 is a possible D gene (6 bases). The germline V gene encodes CDR1 KGHSH and CDR2 LQKENI. The CDR3 length is 13 residues. With 1 base removed from V and 4 bases from J, the gap between germline ends came to 8 bases. The CDR3, as DNA: TGTGCCAGCTCACCACAGGGAGGATACGAGCAGTACGTC. It specifies CASSPQGGYEQYV.

The chain has TRBV29-1 and TRBJ2-5; maybe TRBD2 (5 bases). Trimming left V 3 bases short and J 5 bases short, with 16 bases between. There are 14 residues in the CDR3. In germline, CDR1 is SQVTM, CDR2 ANQGSEA. Here the CDR3 reads CSVEVVGVVETQYF. The CDR3 DNA reads as TGCAGCGTTGAGGTAGTGGGAGTAGTGGAGACCCAGTACTTC.

This rearrangement joins TRBV24-1 to TRBJ2-7; 8 nucleotides match TRBD1. The CDR3 extends over 15 amino acids. CDR1 and CDR2 from the germline V gene are KGHDR and SFDVKD. V dropped 2 bases and J dropped 3; count of bases not matched to a gene: 5. The CDR3 region has the DNA TGTGCCACCAGTGATTCGACAGGGGAAGGCTACGAGCAGTACTTC. Translated: CATSDSTGEGYEQYF.

This chain connects TRBV24-1 to TRBJ1-1; D remains unclear. The length of the CDR3 is 15 residues. Germline CDR1 is KGHDR and CDR2 is SFDVKD. Trimming removed 5 bases at V and 1 base at J, with 13 bases between. CDR3 coding DNA: TGTGCCACCAGTGCGCCCCCGGGGTCGAACACTGAAGCTTTCTTT. Encoded protein: CATSAPPGSNTEAFF.

Many counts were recorded for this clonotype. The chain couples TRBV30 to TRBJ2-7; D is undetermined. Per the germline V gene, CDR1 is GTSNPN and CDR2 is SVGIG (reference sequence). The germline V and J ends were trimmed by 1 base and 4 bases, with 8 bases remaining between them. CDR3 length: 12 residues. CDR3: CAWSGPTYEQYV. The CDR3 nucleotides are TGTGCCTGGAGTGGACCTACTTACGAGCAGTACGTC.

This clonotype was counted many times. CDR3 protein: CASSQDRKGSRGYTF. The DNA for the CDR3 is TGTGCCAGCAGCCAAGATCGGAAGGGTAGCAGAGGCTACACCTTC. The chain couples TRBV3-1 to TRBJ1-2, with D uncertain. Trimming shortened V by 0 bases and J by 8 bases, and 16 bases separated the two germline ends. Germline V lookup: CDR1 LGHDT, CDR2 YNNKEL (reference sequence). CDR3 length equals 15 residues.

V gene TRBV7-3 combines with J gene TRBJ2-2, with 8 positions matching TRBD1. Germline V gene sequence: CDR1 SGHTA, CDR2 FQGTGA. V dropped 5 bases and J dropped 1; count of bases not matched to a gene: 6. The CDR3 runs 16 residues. The CDR3: CASSPQGQGNTGELFF. The CDR3 DNA reads TGTGCCAGCAGCCCCCAAGGACAGGGGAACACCGGGGAGCTGTTTTTT.

At least ten counts were recorded for this clonotype. The chain uses TRBV6-1 and TRBJ2-7; D is possibly TRBD1 or TRBD2 (5 bases each). CDR1 and CDR2 (germline): MNHNS, SASEGT. Deletions cut 5 bases from V and 7 bases from J, with 21 bases between. The CDR3 runs to 15 residues. The CDR3 sequence: CASSLDSTRAREQYV. DNA of the CDR3: TGTGCCAGCAGTCTTGACAGCACGAGGGCGAGGGAGCAGTACGTC.

Concerning this clonotype: A much larger clone is a single base away; this may be a read error. This sequence joins TRBV19 and TRBJ1-3; 9 nucleotides match TRBD1. The CDR3 length is 16 residues. CDR1 is LNHDA, CDR2 SQIVND, per germline (reference sequence). The CDR3 sequence is CASRKGKQGAGSTIYF. CDR3 in DNA: TGTGCCAGTAGAAAGGGGAAACAGGGGGCAGGAAGCACCATATATTTT.

The chain uses TRBV24-1 and TRBJ1-2; D gene ambiguous. The V and J ends lost 4 bases and 8 bases respectively, with 13 bases between them. The germline gives CDR1 KGHDR, CDR2 SFDVKD. CDR3 length equals 13 residues. CDR3: CATSDPPREGYTF. The CDR3 bases are TGTGCCACCAGTGACCCGCCGAGGGAGGGCTACACCTTC.

This clonotype was counted a few times. The chain joins TRBV25-1 to TRBJ2-7, with D possibly being TRBD1 or TRBD2 (5 bases each). This CDR3 is 16 amino acids long. V dropped 6 bases and J dropped 2 bases, with 20 bases sitting between them. The germline V gene has CDR1 MGHDK and CDR2 SYGVNS. CDR3 loop: CASSPRGGVGAYEQYF. The CDR3 DNA sequence: TGTGCCAGCAGCCCGAGGGGCGGAGTGGGCGCCTACGAGCAGTACTTC.

This clonotype came up many times. The gene calls are TRBV12-3 or TRBV12-4 and TRBJ2-6, with D possibly TRBD2 on 7 matching bases. The CDR3 contains 19 residues. V was clipped by 0 bases and J by 2 bases, with 17 bases between them. CDR3 amino acids: CASSLAIWGGLTGANVLTF. The CDR3 DNA follows: TGTGCCAGCAGTTTAGCGATTTGGGGGGGGCTAACTGGGGCCAACGTCCTGACTTTC.

A word on this clonotype: Since a much larger clone is just one base distant, this may be a read error. This chain uses TRBV11-2 with TRBJ2-1; D is possibly TRBD2 (6 bases). The CDR3 runs to 15 residues. Germline V gives CDR1 SGHAT, CDR2 FQNNGV. Trimming left V 5 bases short and J 6 bases short, with 17 bases between. The CDR3, as DNA: TGTGCCAGCAGCCTCCGACCCGGAGGGTGCAATGAGCAGTTCTTC. It codes for CASSLRPGGCNEQFF.

This clonotype was counted between two and nine times. The chain uses TRBV29-1 and TRBJ2-7; TRBD1 matches at 8 bases. Germline V gene data show CDR1 as SQVTM and CDR2 as ANQGSEA. The J segment lost 3 bases and the V segment lost 7 bases, leaving 2 bases of the junction unmatched. This CDR3 has 11 residues. CDR3 DNA: TGCAGCGGCGGACAGGGCTACGAGCAGTACTTC. This codes for CSGGQGYEQYF.

V is TRBV9 and J is TRBJ2-7, with D unclear. Germline V CDR1 and CDR2: SGDLS, YYNGEE. CDR3 size: 11 residues. Trimming left V 4 bases short and J 3 bases short, with 5 bases between. The CDR3 nucleotides read TGTGCCAGCAGCCGGGTCTACGAGCAGTACTTC. It encodes CASSRVYEQYF.

As regards this clonotype: This may be a read error, as it is one base from a much larger clone. The chain combines TRBV5-1 with TRBJ2-1; the D is unclear. The CDR3 has 12 residues. Germline CDR1 and CDR2: SGHRS and YFSETQ. This chain's CDR3 is CAGSQAPNEQFF. CDR3 sequence (DNA): TGCGCCGGCAGCCAGGCTCCCAATGAGCAGTTCTTC.

This clonotype occurred many times. V and J are TRBV9 and TRBJ2-1, with 11 bases fitting TRBD2. The CDR3 is made up of 16 amino acids. CDR1 SGDLS and CDR2 YYNGEE come from the germline V gene. Losses at the gene ends were 3 bases for V and 0 bases for J; bases not matched to a gene: 2. The chain's CDR3 is CASSGGTSGSYNEQFF. As DNA, the CDR3 is TGTGCCAGCAGCGGCGGGACTAGCGGCTCCTACAATGAGCAGTTCTTC.

The chain couples TRBV19 to TRBJ2-1, with D hard to call. Looked up from germline, CDR1 is LNHDA and CDR2 is SQIVND (reference sequence). This CDR3 has 14 residues. V was clipped by 0 bases and J by 4 bases, with 7 bases between them. This chain's CDR3 is CASSIDKEYNEQFF. The CDR3 nucleotides read TGTGCCAGTAGTATAGATAAAGAGTACAATGAGCAGTTCTTC. The full variable domain, with the rest looked up from reference TRBV19 and TRBJ2-1, is DGGITQSPKYLFRKEGQNVTLSCEQNLNHDAMYWYRQDPGQGLRLIYYSQIVNDFQKGDIAEGYSVSREKKESFPLTVTSAQKNPTAFYLCASSIDKEYNEQFFGPGTRLTVL.